A single sample gave rise to the 19 T cell receptor beta chains below, sequenced in a study of cytomegalovirus exposure and HLA in healthy donors. It was with 60 Vbeta and 13 Jbeta primers that the PCR ran. Sequencing was performed with immunoSEQ multiplex PCR; in TCRdb, only in-frame clones are kept and a portion is missing. The table lists around 200,000 clones, around 85% of them singletons. Sequencing used PBMCs. The receptors originated from a woman aged 50 to 60 in good health and CMV-seronegative.

On this clone: At one of its ends the junction is not consistent with the germline gene, which may arise from a read error. The chain links TRBV7-9 to TRBJ1-2; 7 bases line up with TRBD1. Germline V gene data show CDR1 as SEHNR and CDR2 as FQNEAQ (reference sequence). This CDR3 region has 16 residues. Written as DNA, the CDR3 is TGTTCCAGCAGCTTAGGGAGTAGGGTAACAGGGGCCGGCTACACCTTC. Its translation is CSSSLGSRVTGAGYTF.

In this sample, this clone turned up a few times. The J gene is TRBJ1-3, the V gene TRBV28; D is uncertain. Per the germline V gene, CDR1 is MDHEN and CDR2 is SYDVKM. This CDR3 is built from 12 residues. Trimming cost V 6 bases and J 5 bases, with 8 bases left between them. The CDR3 region is CASRADRNTIYF. The CDR3 nucleotides read TGTGCCAGCAGGGCAGATAGAAACACCATATATTTT. The full variable domain, completed using reference TRBV28 and TRBJ1-3, is DVKVTQSSRYLVKRTGEKVFLECVQDMDHENMFWYRQDPGLGLRLIYFSYDVKMKEKGDIPEGYSVSREKKERFSLILESASTNQTSMYLCASRADRNTIYFGEGSWLTVV.

The CDR3 loop reads CASSTSGARRTQHF. Written as DNA, the CDR3 is TGTGCCAGTAGTACCTCAGGGGCGCGGAGGACCCAGCATTTT. The genes are TRBV19 and TRBJ1-5; D is possibly TRBD1 (6 bases). Germline V gene sequence: CDR1 LNHDA, CDR2 SQIVND (reference sequence). The CDR3 runs to 14 residues. Between the trimmed V and J ends, which lost 4 bases and 11 bases, there was a span of 18 bases.

The CDR3 DNA reads as TGTGCCAGCAGCCTCCCCCGAGGCGGGGGAAATGAGCAGTTCTTC. It yields the protein CASSLPRGGGNEQFF. The rearrangement joins TRBV7-8 to TRBJ2-1; 7 bases map to TRBD2. The germline CDR1 and CDR2 sequences are SGHVS and FQNEAQ. Trimming at V came to 5 bases and at J to 7 bases, leaving 11 bases not matched to a gene. The CDR3 contains 15 residues.

This rearrangement joins TRBV27 to TRBJ2-1; tentative D call: TRBD1 (6 bases). The CDR3 sequence is 15 residues long. From germline, CDR1 is MNHEY and CDR2 SMNVEV (reference sequence). Trimming took off 3 bases at V and 2 bases at J, with 11 bases between the two ends. The CDR3 protein is CASSFRGPPYNEQFF. CDR3 coding DNA: TGTGCCAGCAGTTTCAGGGGCCCTCCCTACAATGAGCAGTTCTTC.

Here the CDR3 reads CASSPRQGTEAFF. The CDR3 region has the DNA TGTGCCAGCAGTCCGCGACAGGGAACTGAAGCTTTCTTT. The chain links TRBV27 to TRBJ1-1; 7 bases are shared with TRBD1. The CDR3 is 13 residues long. The J segment lost 5 bases and the V segment lost 5 bases, leaving 5 bases of the junction unmatched. The germline CDR1 and CDR2 sequences are MNHEY and SMNVEV (reference sequence).

The chain couples TRBV28 to TRBJ1-3; D is unresolved. Looked up from germline, CDR1 is MDHEN and CDR2 is SYDVKM. This CDR3 contains 15 residues. Trimming removed 6 bases from V and 0 bases from J, with 12 bases in between. CDR3 nucleotides: TGTGCCAGCAGCCTCGGAGGGAGCTCTGGAAACACCATATATTTT. Its protein is CASSLGGSSGNTIYF.

This clone was counted a few times. The rearrangement links TRBV7-2 to TRBJ2-5; 7 nucleotides align to TRBD2. The CDR3 extends over 15 amino acids. V shed 3 bases and J 0 bases; nucleotides not matched to a gene: 4. Germline V gives CDR1 SGHTA, CDR2 FQGNSA. The chain's CDR3 is CASSLLAAYQETQYF. CDR3 DNA: TGTGCCAGCAGCTTGCTAGCGGCCTACCAAGAGACCCAGTACTTC.

The chain is built from TRBV28 and TRBJ2-7; 13 bases match TRBD2. The CDR3 has 16 amino acids. Germline assignment: CDR1 MDHEN and CDR2 SYDVKM. The ends lost 5 bases at V and 0 bases at J; junction bases unmatched: 4. CDR3 amino acids: CASSPGTSGISYEQYF. The CDR3, as DNA: TGTGCCAGCAGTCCCGGGACTAGCGGGATCTCCTACGAGCAGTACTTC.

This clone was seen only a few times. One end of the junction does not line up with germline, which may come from a read error. V is TRBV7-9 and J is TRBJ2-1; 9 bases match TRBD2. CDR3 size: 18 residues. Germline CDR1 SEHNR, CDR2 FQNEAQ (reference sequence). CDR3 nucleotide sequence: TGTTCCAGCAGCTTAGCTAGCGGGAAGGTCTCCCCCTACAATGAGCAGTTCTTC. Protein: CSSSLASGKVSPYNEQFF.

V usage is TRBV7-9 and J usage is TRBJ1-1; TRBD1 aligns across 8 bases. V lost 5 bases, J lost 5 bases, and 7 bases stayed unmatched. CDR1 and CDR2 from the germline V gene are SEHNR and FQNEAQ (reference sequence). The CDR3 is made up of 14 amino acids. The CDR3 sequence is CASSPDRGGTEAFF. CDR3 coding DNA: TGTGCCAGCAGCCCCGACAGGGGAGGAACTGAAGCTTTCTTT.

The J gene is TRBJ1-4, the V gene TRBV27, with TRBD1 matching 8 bases. CDR1 is MNHEY, CDR2 SMNVEV, per germline (reference sequence). V gave up 2 bases and J gave up 8 bases; unmatched junction bases: 13. This CDR3 has 17 residues. CDR3 region: CASSLVPYQGAREKLFF. The CDR3, as DNA: TGTGCCAGCAGTTTAGTCCCCTATCAGGGGGCTCGCGAAAAACTGTTTTTT.

This clone was found once. The chain has TRBV7-2 and TRBJ2-1; 7 bases match TRBD2. Germline assignment: CDR1 SGHTA and CDR2 FQGNSA. The CDR3 consists of 15 residues. Trimming took 5 bases from V and 2 from J; bases not matched to a gene: 6. CDR3 sequence (DNA): TGTGCCAGCAGCCGCGGGAGTGAACCCTACAATGAGCAGTTCTTC. Encoded protein: CASSRGSEPYNEQFF.

This clone appeared once. This chain joins TRBV19 and TRBJ1-5; the match to TRBD1 covers 8 bases. CDR3 length: 15 amino acids. From germline, CDR1 is LNHDA and CDR2 SQIVND (reference sequence). The V gene end was trimmed by 7 bases and the J gene end by 6 bases; junction bases not matched to a gene: 11. The CDR3 bases are TGTGCCAGTACCGCGGACAGGGCTCTCGCTCAGCCCCAGCATTTT. This translates into CASTADRALAQPQHF.

The rearrangement joins TRBV27 to TRBJ2-7; D is perhaps TRBD1 (6 bases). Germline-derived CDR1 and CDR2 are MNHEY and SMNVEV (reference sequence). The CDR3 is 14 amino acids. The ends were cut back, 1 base at V and 2 bases at J, with 9 bases in the middle. The CDR3 here is CASSLYQGTYEQYF. As DNA, the CDR3 is TGTGCCAGCAGTTTATACCAGGGGACCTACGAGCAGTACTTC.

The V call is TRBV29-1, the J call TRBJ1-1; weak D call: TRBD1 (5 bases). The CDR3 is 12 amino acids. The germline V and J ends were trimmed by 4 bases and 1 base, with 7 bases remaining between them. The germline V gene has CDR1 SQVTM and CDR2 ANQGSEA. The CDR3 here is CSVARANTEAFF. In DNA, the CDR3 is TGCAGCGTTGCCAGGGCGAACACTGAAGCTTTCTTT.

This clone appeared a few times. CDR3 coding DNA: TGCGCCAGCAGCGGAGGACGGGATTATAACTATGGCTACACCTTC. Residues: CASSGGRDYNYGYTF. V usage is TRBV5-1 and J usage is TRBJ1-2; D not certain. The CDR3 is 15 amino acids. V lost 4 bases and J 1 base, leaving 14 bases between the germline ends. Per germline, CDR1 SGHRS and CDR2 YFSETQ.

The gene calls are TRBV9 and TRBJ2-2; 13 bases are shared with TRBD2. J lost 2 bases, V lost 3 bases, and 4 bases had no gene match. This CDR3 spans 17 amino acids. Germline-derived CDR1 and CDR2 are SGDLS and YYNGEE. In nucleotides, the CDR3 is TGTGCCAGCAGCGCCCGGACTAGCGGGAGCAACACCGGGGAGCTGTTTTTT. Its translation: CASSARTSGSNTGELFF.

The chain combines TRBV28 with TRBJ1-3, with TRBD1 matching over 11 bases. The germline gives CDR1 MDHEN, CDR2 SYDVKM. Germline trimming cut 2 bases from V and 3 bases from J; bases unmatched to any gene: 12. The CDR3 contains 19 residues. The CDR3 here is CASSLGRGQGALRGNTIYF. As DNA, the CDR3 is TGTGCCAGCAGTTTAGGTCGCGGACAGGGGGCGCTTCGTGGAAACACCATATATTTT.